The T cell receptor (beta chain) under discussion was sequenced for a study of blood T cell repertoires in COVID-19 (dated by TCRdb to about 2020). A note on the overall study: Collaborator samples came from the United States, Italy and Spain and covered acute and convalescent phases of COVID-19. The samples were drawn from the first 160 participants of the ongoing ImmuneRACE study and from under 1,500 subjects provided by 6 global collaborators. The prospective study material was composed of cDNA or gDNA derived from T cells, B-cell-depleted T cells, or PBMCs. Where available, HLA class I and class II types were taken from metadata supplied by the sample provider and were not determined by assay-based typing. The repertoires were released in a freely available public database intended as a resource for research on the immune response to SARS-CoV-2. The sample metadata nearly always contained a de-identified subject ID, COVID-19 status, age in years and sex. Deeply sampled blood TCRbeta repertoires from subjects exposed to, actively infected with, or recovered from COVID-19 were included in the dataset.

The CDR3 runs 14 residues from the cysteine to the phenylalanine. Only the CDR3 part of the read is kept: 42 bases, read in frame from the first base. The junction shows trimming of 5 bases on V and 3 bases on J, plus 10 bases between the germline ends. From a lookup of the germline V gene, CDR1 and CDR2 are SGHTA and FQGNSA. The immunoSEQ Assay, a bias-controlled multiplex PCR, was used to amplify TCRbeta CDR3 regions from genomic DNA. Regarding the original processing steps: The number of nucleated cells in each sample was estimated from the amplification of reference gene primers within the assay. To quantify the absolute abundance of each unique TCRbeta CDR3 rearrangement, sequence reads were collapsed and filtered. For each sample, productive Simpson clonality was calculated as the square root of Simpson's diversity index over productive rearrangements. TCRdb mirrors the immuneACCESS table, restricted to in-frame sequences. Some clones are absent from its copies; in checked studies, under half trace to an unresolved V gene, and the reason for the others is unknown. V, J and clone size are taken as reported in that table, and D and trimming were inferred from the DNA itself. The sample table records 270,000 or so clones; approximately 90% of these occur just once. The ten largest clonotypes hold about 2.1% of the sample.

Details on this clone: What antigen it recognizes has not been identified. No much larger clone exists at a distance of one base, and base qualities are not known.

In the prospective study, participants were roughly 18 to 95 years old, resided in 20 to 30 geographic areas of the United States, and were enrolled through a virtual design. In the prospective study, participants were assigned to cohorts based on the clinical history participants reported in a screening survey and a study questionnaire. In the prospective study, whole blood, serum and a nasopharyngeal or oropharyngeal swab were collected from each participant by mobile phlebotomists. Prospective study participants could optionally give additional blood draws and questionnaires over a roughly 2-month period. Before DNA extraction, prospective study blood samples were shipped either frozen or at room temperature. What the work shows at the level of the full study, not this receptor alone: Clinical and demographic metadata were provided uncurated, with the amount varying by source and participant.

The sequenced material came from PBMCs or T cells enriched from blood (not recorded which). The TCR was taken from a woman between 35 and 50 years old with acute COVID-19. The rearrangement joined TRBV7-2 to TRBJ1-4, with no confident D gene call. DNA sequence: TGTGCCAGCAGCCTTCCCCTCCCTAATGAAAAACTGTTTTTT. The resulting protein is CASSLPLPNEKLFF.